This T cell receptor beta chain was identified in a study of blood T cell repertoires in COVID-19. Clones were read by immunoSEQ multiplex PCR, and TCRdb kept only the in-frame ones, dropping some. The sample consists of some 240,000 clones, about 85% of them appearing once. Ten or more counts support this clone. The same CDR3 also results from other DNA sequences found in this sample. From germline, CDR1 is SGDLS and CDR2 YYNGEE. The CDR3 is made up of 14 amino acids. Deletions cut 1 base from V and 7 bases from J, with 11 bases between. The sample was PBMCs or T cells enriched from blood (not recorded which). The chain carries TRBV9 and TRBJ1-4; D uncertain. The receptor was derived from a woman in her forties or fifties who had been exposed to COVID-19. The CDR3, as DNA: TGTGCCAGCAGCGTACGCCCCAAGAGTGAAAAACTGTTTTTT. Protein: CASSVRPKSEKLFF. Supplemented by reference TRBV9 and TRBJ1-4, the full variable domain reads DSGVTQTPKHLITATGQRVTLRCSPRSGDLSVYWYQQSLDQGLQFLIQYYNGEERAKGNILERFSAQQFPDLHSELNLSSLELGDSALYFCASSVRPKSEKLFFGSGTQLSVL.